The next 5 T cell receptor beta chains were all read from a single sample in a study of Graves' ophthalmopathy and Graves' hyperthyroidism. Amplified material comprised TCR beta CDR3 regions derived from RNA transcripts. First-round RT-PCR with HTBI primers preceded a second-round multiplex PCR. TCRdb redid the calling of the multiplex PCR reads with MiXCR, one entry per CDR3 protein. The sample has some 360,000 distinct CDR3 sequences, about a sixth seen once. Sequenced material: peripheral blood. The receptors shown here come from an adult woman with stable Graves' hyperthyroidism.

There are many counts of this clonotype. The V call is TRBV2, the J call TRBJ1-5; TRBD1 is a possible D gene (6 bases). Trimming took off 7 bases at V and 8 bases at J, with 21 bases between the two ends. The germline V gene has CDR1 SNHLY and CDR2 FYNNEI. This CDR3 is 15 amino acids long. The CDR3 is CASTREEGGAKPQHF. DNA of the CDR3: TGTGCCAGCACCAGAGAGGAGGGGGGGGCGAAGCCCCAGCATTTT.

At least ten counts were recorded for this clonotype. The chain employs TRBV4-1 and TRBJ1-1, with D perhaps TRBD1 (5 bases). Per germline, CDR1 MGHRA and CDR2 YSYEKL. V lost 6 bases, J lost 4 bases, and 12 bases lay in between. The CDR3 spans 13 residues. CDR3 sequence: CASSHGGGTEAFF. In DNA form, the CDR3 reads TGCGCCAGCAGTCATGGGGGGGGCACTGAAGCTTTCTTT.

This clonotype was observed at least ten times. The CDR3 DNA reads TGTGCCAGCAGTGCTTTAGCGGGACCAGGAGGCGAGCAGTACTTC. It codes for CASSALAGPGGEQYF. This sequence joins TRBV25-1 and TRBJ2-7; the match to TRBD2 covers 8 bases. The CDR3 contains 15 residues. Germline V gene lookup returns CDR1 MGHDK and CDR2 SYGVNS. V shed 4 bases and J 6 bases; nucleotides not matched to a gene: 11.

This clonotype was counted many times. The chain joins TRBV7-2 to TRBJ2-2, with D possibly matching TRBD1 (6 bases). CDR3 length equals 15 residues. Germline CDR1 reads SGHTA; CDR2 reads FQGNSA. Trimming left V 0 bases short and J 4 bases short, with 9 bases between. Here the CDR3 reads CASSLAWGRTGELFF. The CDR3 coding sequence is TGTGCCAGCAGCTTAGCCTGGGGGCGCACCGGGGAGCTGTTTTTT. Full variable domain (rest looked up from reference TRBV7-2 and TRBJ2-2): GAGVSQSPSNKVTEKGKDVELRCDPISGHTALYWYRQSLGQGLEFLIYFQGNSAPDKSGLPSDRFSAERTGGSVSTLTIQRTQQEDSAVYLCASSLAWGRTGELFFGEGSRLTVL.

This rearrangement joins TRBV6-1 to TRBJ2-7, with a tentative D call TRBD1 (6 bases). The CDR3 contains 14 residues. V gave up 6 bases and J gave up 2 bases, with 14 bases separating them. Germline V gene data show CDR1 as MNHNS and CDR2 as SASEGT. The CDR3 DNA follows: TGTGCCAGCAGCCGGGACACCGCGGCCTACGAGCAGTACTTC. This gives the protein CASSRDTAAYEQYF.